This TCR beta chain was profiled in a study of PD-1 blockade in classical Hodgkin lymphoma. The protocol was immunoSEQ multiplex PCR, while the TCRdb copy is restricted to in-frame clones and leaves out a portion. This sample has about 15,000 clones, with about 66% found just once. Following autologous stem cell transplantation, relapse occurred in every patient, and exposure to brentuximab vedotin varied. The CDR3 extends over 14 amino acids. V lost 7 bases and J lost 8, with 17 bases in between. Germline CDR1 MNHEY, CDR2 SVGAGI. This TCR was recovered from a human donor with classical Hodgkin lymphoma. The chain employs TRBV6-5 and TRBJ1-4; a possible D gene is TRBD1 (6 bases). Sequenced material: peripheral blood mononuclear cells (PBMCs), taken before the second cycle of nivolumab. The CDR3 DNA reads as TGTGCCAGCAAAACCCAGGGGAGGGGAGAAAAACTGTTTTTT. Its translation is CASKTQGRGEKLFF.